The 14 T cell receptor beta chains reported below all come from one sample, sequenced in a study of cytomegalovirus exposure and HLA in healthy donors. The PCR was carried out with 60 Vbeta primers and 13 Jbeta primers. The protocol was immunoSEQ multiplex PCR, while the TCRdb copy is restricted to in-frame clones and leaves out a portion. The sample lists some 120,000 clones; over 75% were seen once. The sequencing sample was made of PBMCs. The receptors were sampled from a woman aged 40 to 49 in good health and CMV-seropositive.

The rearrangement uses TRBV25-1 and TRBJ2-6; 10 nucleotides align to TRBD1. In germline, CDR1 is MGHDK, CDR2 SYGVNS. This CDR3 has 18 residues. The ends lost 4 bases at V and 4 bases at J; junction bases unmatched: 10. The CDR3, as DNA: TGTGCCAGCAGTGGACGTCCCGGGACAGGGGACGGGGCCAACGTCCTGACTTTC. It is translated as CASSGRPGTGDGANVLTF.

The chain has TRBV2 and TRBJ1-4, with D tentatively TRBD1 (6 bases). This CDR3 is built from 12 residues. From germline, CDR1 is SNHLY and CDR2 FYNNEI. Trimming shortened V by 6 bases and J by 4 bases, and 6 bases separated the two germline ends. The CDR3 protein is CASRQGNEKLFF. Here the CDR3 DNA reads TGTGCCAGCAGACAGGGTAATGAAAAACTGTTTTTT.

This chain connects TRBV15 to TRBJ1-3, with D tentatively TRBD1 (5 bases). The CDR3 has 17 amino acids. V was clipped by 3 bases and J by 0 bases, with 15 bases between them. CDR1 and CDR2 (germline): LNHNV, YYDKDF (reference sequence). CDR3 residues: CATSSEYAGLSGNTIYF. As DNA, the CDR3 is TGTGCCACCAGCAGCGAATACGCGGGGCTCTCTGGAAACACCATATATTTT. Together with reference TRBV15 and TRBJ1-3, the CDR3 gives the full variable domain: DAMVIQNPRYQVTQFGKPVTLSCSQTLNHNVMYWYQQKSSQAPKLLFHYYDKDFNNEADTPDNFQSRRPNTSFCFLDIRSPGLGDTAMYLCATSSEYAGLSGNTIYFGEGSWLTVV.

CDR3 DNA: TGTGCCACCAGCAGTCCTAGCGCTACCGCGTCCCAAAACATTCAGTACTTC. This translates into CATSSPSATASQNIQYF. The chain has TRBV15 and TRBJ2-4; tentative D call: TRBD2 (6 bases). The germline V gene has CDR1 LNHNV and CDR2 YYDKDF (reference sequence). The CDR3 runs to 17 residues. Trimming stripped 3 bases from V and 5 bases from J, with 20 bases between.

This clone has a count of ten or more. The V call is TRBV2, the J call TRBJ2-7, with a possible D match to TRBD2 (6 bases). Germline CDR1 SNHLY, CDR2 FYNNEI. V gave up 8 bases and J gave up 2 bases, with 19 bases separating them. The CDR3 extends over 15 amino acids. CDR3: CASRSSPDYTYEQYF. DNA of the CDR3: TGTGCCAGCCGATCCTCCCCGGACTACACCTACGAGCAGTACTTC.

The V call is TRBV4-1, the J call TRBJ2-7; D uncertain. CDR1 is MGHRA, CDR2 YSYEKL, per germline. The CDR3 has 15 residues. Between the trimmed V and J ends, which lost 0 bases and 7 bases, there was a span of 16 bases. The CDR3 here is CASSQDNAQFWEQYF. CDR3 bases: TGCGCCAGCAGCCAAGATAACGCACAGTTCTGGGAGCAGTACTTC.

The chain uses TRBV27 and TRBJ2-5, with 8 bases identical to TRBD1. The CDR3 runs 14 residues. The V gene's germline CDR1 is MNHEY and CDR2 SMNVEV (reference sequence). With V trimmed by 6 bases and J by 1 base, 4 bases remained unmatched. The CDR3 is CASSPDRGQETQYF. In DNA form, the CDR3 reads TGTGCCAGCAGCCCTGACAGGGGCCAAGAGACCCAGTACTTC.

The chain employs TRBV28 and TRBJ1-5; D gene ambiguous. This CDR3 is built from 14 residues. Trimming removed 7 bases at V and 2 bases at J, with 12 bases between. From germline, CDR1 is MDHEN and CDR2 SYDVKM. CDR3 loop: CASTIPIGNQPQHF. The DNA for the CDR3 is TGTGCCAGCACTATACCCATAGGCAATCAGCCCCAGCATTTT. Together with reference TRBV28 and TRBJ1-5, the CDR3 gives the full variable domain: DVKVTQSSRYLVKRTGEKVFLECVQDMDHENMFWYRQDPGLGLRLIYFSYDVKMKEKGDIPEGYSVSREKKERFSLILESASTNQTSMYLCASTIPIGNQPQHFGDGTRLSIL.

As for this clone: A junction end diverges from the germline sequence, so it may reflect a read error. The chain is built from TRBV7-3 and TRBJ2-1; no reliable D call. CDR3 length: 12 amino acids. Germline V CDR1 and CDR2: SGHTA, FQGTGA. The CDR3 DNA reads TGTGCCAGCAGTTTAAGTAACAATGAGCAGTTCTTC. Amino acids: CASSLSNNEQFF.

The V and J genes are TRBV6-6 and TRBJ2-7, with 7 bases identical to TRBD1. The J segment lost 4 bases and the V segment lost 4 bases, leaving 1 base of the junction unmatched. This CDR3 spans 12 amino acids. Germline V gene data show CDR1 as MNHNY and CDR2 as SVGAGI (reference sequence). The CDR3 loop is CASSLQGYEQYF. CDR3 DNA: TGTGCCAGCAGTTTACAGGGGTACGAGCAGTACTTC.

The J gene is TRBJ2-2, the V gene TRBV6-5; 8 bases agree with TRBD2. V gave up 5 bases and J gave up 4 bases; unmatched junction bases: 6. This CDR3 has 15 residues. Germline V gene sequence: CDR1 MNHEY, CDR2 SVGAGI. CDR3 region: CASSLSGSSTGELFF. The CDR3 nucleotides read TGTGCCAGCAGTCTGAGCGGGAGCAGCACCGGGGAGCTGTTTTTT.

This rearrangement joins TRBV29-1 to TRBJ2-1; TRBD2 might be the D (5 bases). Trimming took off 5 bases at V and 6 bases at J, with 17 bases between the two ends. From germline, CDR1 is SQVTM and CDR2 ANQGSEA. CDR3 length: 14 residues. The CDR3: CSVKKDVTSNEQFF. CDR3 nucleotide sequence: TGCAGCGTTAAAAAAGATGTAACTAGCAATGAGCAGTTCTTC.

The J gene is TRBJ2-2, the V gene TRBV11-2, with D perhaps TRBD2 (6 bases). V was pared by 5 bases and J by 1 base, with 14 bases between. The length of the CDR3 is 16 residues. The germline V gene encodes CDR1 SGHAT and CDR2 FQNNGV. The CDR3 coding sequence is TGTGCCAGCAGCCCCCTAGCCGGGGGGAACACCGGGGAGCTGTTTTTT. This encodes CASSPLAGGNTGELFF.

J is TRBJ1-2 and V is TRBV6-1, with D perhaps TRBD1 (5 bases). There are 13 residues in the CDR3. Germline loops: CDR1 MNHNS, CDR2 SASEGT. Trimming took 6 bases from V and 2 from J, leaving 10 bases between them. This CDR3 is CASRAQGNYGYTF. CDR3 DNA: TGTGCCAGCAGGGCCCAGGGAAACTATGGCTACACCTTC.